Listed here are 31 T cell receptor beta chains from one sample, sequenced in a study of human T cells and chemical hapten exposure. The time point denotes: patch test 1, 2 weeks after DPC sensitization. Treatment reported: therapeutic diphenylcyclopropenone sensitization with weekly scalp DPC. From whole blood left unfractionated, total RNA was extracted. TCRdb called the RACE reads again in MiXCR, with one record for every CDR3 protein. The sample records under 60,000 distinct CDR3 sequences, roughly 9.6% being singletons. Sequences were derived from whole blood, sampled in connection with sensitization to the hapten diphenylcyclopropenone (DPC). Receptors were obtained from a woman aged 35 to 49 with alopecia areata. Some clones in this sample may be carry-over from other donors' samples.

This clonotype was seen at least ten times. The chain recombines TRBV3-1 with TRBJ1-1, with 12 nucleotides matching TRBD1. CDR3 length: 18 residues. Germline V gives CDR1 LGHDT, CDR2 YNNKEL (reference sequence). Trimming removed 3 bases from V and 5 bases from J; junction bases left unmatched: 13. CDR3 DNA sequence: TGTGCCAGCAGCCAGTTCGGAGGGACAGGGGGCGCGGGGACTGAAGCTTTCTTT. Its translation: CASSQFGGTGGAGTEAFF.

Many counts were recorded for this clonotype. The V gene is TRBV12-3 or TRBV12-4, the J gene TRBJ2-3, with TRBD2 identical over 14 bases. The CDR3 is 13 residues long. V shed 10 bases, J shed 8 bases, and the junction held 5 bases outside the gene matches. The CDR3 DNA reads as TGTGCCACCGGGACTAGCGGGGGCGGTACGCAGTATTTT. This sequence encodes CATGTSGGGTQYF.

This clonotype was picked up a small number of times. J is TRBJ2-7 and V is TRBV28, with D possibly TRBD1 on 6 matching bases. CDR1 is MDHEN and CDR2 is SYDVKM in the germline V gene. The CDR3 length is 14 residues. Trimming took 7 bases from V and 2 from J, leaving 15 bases between them. CDR3 coding DNA: TGTGCCAGCACCCGACAGGCACTCCCCTACGAGCAGTACTTC. This encodes CASTRQALPYEQYF.

This clonotype was counted a few times. This rearrangement joins TRBV3-1 to TRBJ1-2; D remains unclear. The CDR3 loop spans 15 amino acids. Germline-derived CDR1 and CDR2 are LGHDT and YNNKEL (reference sequence). V lost 4 bases, J lost 2 bases, and 14 bases lay in between. CDR3 loop: CASSRMAATNYGYTF. CDR3 nucleotides: TGTGCCAGCAGCCGGATGGCAGCGACGAACTATGGCTACACCTTC.

V is TRBV4-1 and J is TRBJ2-1, with D maybe TRBD1 (6 bases). Trimming left V 1 base short and J 9 bases short, with 10 bases between. The CDR3 length is 13 residues. Germline loops: CDR1 MGHRA, CDR2 YSYEKL. This CDR3 is CASSQAHRAEQFF. CDR3 nucleotides: TGCGCCAGCAGCCAAGCCCACAGGGCTGAGCAGTTCTTC.

This clonotype was counted ten times or more. The V gene is TRBV11-2, the J gene TRBJ2-5, with 14 bases aligning to TRBD2. From germline, CDR1 is SGHAT and CDR2 FQNNGV. J was trimmed by 5 bases and V by 4 bases; bases with no gene match: 3. The CDR3 spans 15 residues. CDR3 region: CASSSGTSGGETQYF. In nucleotides, the CDR3 is TGTGCCAGCAGCTCAGGGACTAGCGGGGGTGAGACCCAGTACTTC.

This clonotype was detected only a few times. The chain carries TRBV5-4 and TRBJ1-2, with D perhaps matching TRBD1 (6 bases). V was cut by 1 base and J by 4 bases, with 14 bases left in between. The germline V gene encodes CDR1 SGHNT and CDR2 YYREEE (reference sequence). The CDR3 runs to 15 residues. The CDR3 loop is CASSLTGTGRYGYTF. The CDR3 bases are TGTGCCAGCAGCTTGACAGGAACAGGGCGCTATGGCTACACCTTC.

This clonotype was seen more than once but under ten times. This chain joins TRBV27 and TRBJ1-6; possible D gene TRBD1, 6 bases. CDR3 length: 19 residues. Germline values: CDR1 MNHEY, CDR2 SMNVEV (reference sequence). The V gene lost 3 bases and the J gene lost 0 bases, with 18 bases spanning the gap. CDR3 nucleotides: TGTGCCAGCAGTTTGTACTGGGGGCAGGGGAGCTCCTATAATTCACCCCTCCACTTT. This codes for CASSLYWGQGSSYNSPLHF.

This clonotype was counted many times. At one end, the junction sequence differs from germline, possibly due to a read error. The gene calls are TRBV7-7 and TRBJ2-5; D perhaps matches TRBD1 (6 bases). This CDR3 comprises 14 residues. Germline values: CDR1 SSHAT, CDR2 FNYEAQ (reference sequence). In DNA, the CDR3 is TGTGCTAGCAGCACCGGGACAACTCAAGAGACCCAGTACTTC. Its translation is CASSTGTTQETQYF. The full variable domain, its missing parts supplied by reference TRBV7-7 and TRBJ2-5, is GAGVSQSPRYKVTKRGQDVTLRCDPISSHATLYWYQQALGQGPEFLTYFNYEAQPDKSGLPSDRFSAERPEGSISTLTIQRTEQRDSAMYRCASSTGTTQETQYFGPGTRLLVL.

V usage is TRBV28 and J usage is TRBJ2-5; 9 bases fit TRBD2. V gave up 6 bases and J gave up 4 bases; unmatched junction bases: 3. Germline loops: CDR1 MDHEN, CDR2 SYDVKM. This CDR3 is 13 amino acids long. CDR3 amino acids: CASSKAGGETQYF. The CDR3 DNA follows: TGTGCCAGCAGCAAAGCGGGAGGAGAGACCCAGTACTTC.

This clonotype was seen repeatedly, ten times or more. The rearrangement uses TRBV10-3 and TRBJ2-1, with 7 bases lining up with TRBD2. Germline V lookup: CDR1 ENHRY, CDR2 SYGVKD. The junction had 4 bases not matched to a gene; V was cut back by 4 bases and J by 4 bases. The CDR3 has 14 residues. CDR3 sequence reads: CAISASGEYNEQFF. CDR3 in DNA: TGTGCCATCAGTGCTAGCGGAGAGTACAATGAGCAGTTCTTC.

This clonotype was detected many times. J is TRBJ1-1 and V is TRBV3-1, with unresolved D. CDR1 and CDR2 (germline): LGHDT, YNNKEL (reference sequence). The length of the CDR3 is 12 residues. Trimming removed 0 bases from V and 7 bases from J, with 6 bases in between. CDR3 DNA: TGTGCCAGCAGCCAAGAACAGAGTGAAGCTTTCTTT. Its translation: CASSQEQSEAFF.

This clonotype showed up just a few times. The J gene is TRBJ2-5, the V gene TRBV3-1; 7 nucleotides align to TRBD2. CDR1 and CDR2 (germline): LGHDT, YNNKEL (reference sequence). V trimming: 0 bases; J trimming: 6 bases; junction bases outside the gene matches: 4. The CDR3 contains 14 residues. The DNA for the CDR3 is TGTGCCAGCAGCCAAGAGACCAGCGGGAAGACCCAGTACTTC. Amino acids: CASSQETSGKTQYF.

This clonotype was seen repeatedly, ten times or more. The chain uses TRBV3-1 and TRBJ1-6; D is perhaps TRBD1 (5 bases). CDR1 and CDR2 from the germline V gene are LGHDT and YNNKEL (reference sequence). CDR3 length equals 17 residues. V lost 0 bases and J 8 bases, leaving 17 bases between the germline ends. The CDR3 is CASSQDDPGRDDSPLHF. The CDR3 nucleotides are TGTGCCAGCAGCCAAGATGACCCTGGGAGGGACGATTCACCCCTCCACTTT. The full variable domain, its missing parts supplied by reference TRBV3-1 and TRBJ1-6, is DTAVSQTPKYLVTQMGNDKSIKCEQNLGHDTMYWYKQDSKKFLKIMFSYNNKELIINETVPNRFSPKSPDKAHLNLHINSLELGDSAVYFCASSQDDPGRDDSPLHFGNGTRLTVT.

The J gene is TRBJ2-7, the V gene TRBV14; maybe TRBD1 (5 bases). The CDR3 contains 14 residues. V dropped 4 bases and J dropped 3 bases, with 13 bases sitting between them. CDR1 SGHDN and CDR2 FVKESK come from the germline V gene. CDR3: CASSRWGAHYEQYF. The CDR3 DNA is TGTGCCAGCAGCCGGTGGGGCGCTCACTACGAGCAGTACTTC.

The genes are TRBV12-3 or TRBV12-4 and TRBJ2-4; weak D call: TRBD2 (7 bases). The CDR3 runs 13 residues. V gave up 3 bases and J gave up 7 bases, with 10 bases separating them. The DNA for the CDR3 is TGTGCCAGCAGTTTTGAGGGGGGGAACATTCAGTACTTC. As protein: CASSFEGGNIQYF.

This clonotype was counted at least ten times. The gene calls are TRBV11-2 and TRBJ2-1; D may be TRBD2 (5 bases). Germline V gives CDR1 SGHAT, CDR2 FQNNGV. V lost 1 base, J lost 7 bases, and 5 bases lay in between. The CDR3 extends over 12 amino acids. The CDR3 reads CASSLGRNEQFF. The CDR3, as DNA: TGTGCCAGCAGCTTAGGGAGGAATGAGCAGTTCTTC.

This clonotype has a count of ten or more. The chain carries TRBV11-2 and TRBJ2-1; D possibly matches TRBD1 or TRBD2 (5 bases each). This CDR3 comprises 13 residues. Trimming stripped 5 bases from V and 6 bases from J, with 11 bases between. CDR1 and CDR2 from the germline V gene are SGHAT and FQNNGV. CDR3 region: CASSPGAINEQFF. The CDR3 nucleotides are TGTGCCAGCAGCCCCGGGGCTATCAATGAGCAGTTCTTC.

The chain has TRBV11-2 and TRBJ2-7; D possibly corresponds to TRBD1 (6 bases). Germline CDR1 SGHAT, CDR2 FQNNGV. The CDR3 is made up of 14 amino acids. V was shortened by 5 bases and J by 3 bases, with 14 bases between the two germline ends. CDR3 residues: CASSPSTGYYEQYF. The CDR3 region has the DNA TGTGCCAGCAGCCCATCGACAGGCTACTACGAGCAGTACTTC.

This clonotype was counted ten times or more. The V and J genes are TRBV10-3 and TRBJ2-7; D gene unclear. V lost 0 bases, J lost 6 bases, and 9 bases lay in between. This CDR3 spans 13 amino acids. Germline values: CDR1 ENHRY, CDR2 SYGVKD. DNA of the CDR3: TGTGCCATCAGTGAGTCAACCCTTCCCGAGCAGTACTTC. Its protein product is CAISESTLPEQYF.

This clonotype has only a few counts. This chain connects TRBV12-3 or TRBV12-4 to TRBJ2-1; TRBD2 matches 8 bases. The CDR3 is 16 amino acids. V was pared by 5 bases and J by 4 bases, with 10 bases of the junction left unmatched. Here the CDR3 reads CASSPKTSVGYNEQFF. The CDR3 nucleotides are TGTGCCAGCAGTCCAAAGACTAGCGTGGGATACAATGAGCAGTTCTTC.

This clonotype has at least ten counts. The chain links TRBV28 to TRBJ1-5; D is undetermined. The CDR3 extends over 12 amino acids. CDR1 and CDR2 from the germline V gene are MDHEN and SYDVKM. V dropped 3 bases and J dropped 7 bases, with 7 bases sitting between them. In DNA form, the CDR3 reads TGTGCCAGCAGTTTCCGAGTCCAGCCCCAGCATTTT. Protein sequence: CASSFRVQPQHF.

V usage is TRBV6-5 and J usage is TRBJ1-1; no firm D call. Trimming cost V 6 bases and J 4 bases, with 6 bases left between them. Germline V gene lookup returns CDR1 MNHEY and CDR2 SVGAGI. The CDR3 spans 11 residues. The CDR3 bases are TGTGCCAGCAGCGCGGGCACTGAAGCTTTCTTT. The encoded protein is CASSAGTEAFF.

This clonotype was seen more than once but under ten times. The chain has TRBV9 and TRBJ2-5; either TRBD1 or TRBD2 may fit D (6 bases each). Trimming pared 5 bases from V and 5 bases from J, leaving 16 bases between. CDR1 is SGDLS and CDR2 is YYNGEE in the germline V gene. The CDR3 spans 14 residues. The CDR3 is CASSQQGGSETQYF. CDR3 coding DNA: TGTGCCAGCAGTCAACAGGGAGGCAGCGAGACCCAGTACTTC. Full variable domain (rest looked up from reference TRBV9 and TRBJ2-5): DSGVTQTPKHLITATGQRVTLRCSPRSGDLSVYWYQQSLDQGLQFLIQYYNGEERAKGNILERFSAQQFPDLHSELNLSSLELGDSALYFCASSQQGGSETQYFGPGTRLLVL.

This chain uses TRBV6-5 with TRBJ1-6; D gene ambiguous. The CDR3 covers 14 residues. CDR1 is MNHEY, CDR2 SVGAGI, per germline. Trimming shortened V by 6 bases and J by 1 base, and 7 bases separated the two germline ends. CDR3 sequence reads: CASRLESYNSPLHF. DNA for the CDR3: TGTGCCAGCAGGTTGGAGTCCTATAATTCACCCCTCCACTTT.

The chain uses TRBV5-5 and TRBJ2-5, with TRBD1 matching over 8 bases. Germline V gene data show CDR1 as SGHKS and CDR2 as YYEKEE (reference sequence). The ends lost 4 bases at V and 10 bases at J; junction bases unmatched: 12. The CDR3 loop spans 14 amino acids. CDR3 sequence reads: CASSPDRDLHDQYF. The CDR3 DNA follows: TGTGCCAGCAGCCCGGACAGGGACCTCCATGACCAGTACTTC.

This clonotype was seen many times. The chain has TRBV12-3 or TRBV12-4 and TRBJ1-1, with TRBD1 matching 10 bases. The CDR3 is 15 residues long. V dropped 4 bases and J dropped 4; count of bases not matched to a gene: 6. The CDR3 DNA reads TGTGCCAGCAGTTCAACCGGGACAGGGGTCACTGAAGCTTTCTTT. Amino acids: CASSSTGTGVTEAFF.

There are a few counts of this clonotype. The chain employs TRBV9 and TRBJ1-1, with TRBD1 as a possible D gene (5 bases). The germline V gene encodes CDR1 SGDLS and CDR2 YYNGEE. The CDR3 totals 18 residues. Trimming cost V 0 bases and J 2 bases, with 20 bases left between them. CDR3 DNA: TGTGCCAGCAGCGTAGGAATAGGGCTCGAAGGGGCTAACACTGAAGCTTTCTTT. It specifies CASSVGIGLEGANTEAFF.

This clonotype has at least ten counts. The chain is built from TRBV19 and TRBJ2-2; 7 bases line up with TRBD2. The CDR3 runs 14 residues. Per germline, CDR1 LNHDA and CDR2 SQIVND (reference sequence). J lost 4 bases, V lost 2 bases, and 1 base had no gene match. The CDR3 bases are TGTGCCAGTAGTATACCTAGCGGCACCGGGGAGCTGTTTTTT. Its translation is CASSIPSGTGELFF. The whole variable domain, remainder taken from reference TRBV19 and TRBJ2-2, is DGGITQSPKYLFRKEGQNVTLSCEQNLNHDAMYWYRQDPGQGLRLIYYSQIVNDFQKGDIAEGYSVSREKKESFPLTVTSAQKNPTAFYLCASSIPSGTGELFFGEGSRLTVL.

V usage is TRBV5-1 and J usage is TRBJ2-5, with a weak D call TRBD1 (6 bases). V lost 0 bases and J lost 3, with 9 bases in between. The CDR3 is made up of 14 amino acids. Germline loops: CDR1 SGHRS, CDR2 YFSETQ. As DNA, the CDR3 is TGCGCCAGCAGCTTGGGACAGGTGAAAGAGACCCAGTACTTC. Its protein is CASSLGQVKETQYF.

This clonotype was seen at least ten times. The chain joins TRBV20-1 to TRBJ2-1; 7 positions agree with TRBD2. J was trimmed by 6 bases and V by 1 base; bases with no gene match: 12. This CDR3 is built from 16 residues. In germline, CDR1 is DFQATT, CDR2 SNEGSKA (reference sequence). The CDR3 loop is CSARAINAGESNEQFF. CDR3 in DNA: TGCAGTGCTAGAGCCATTAACGCGGGGGAAAGCAATGAGCAGTTCTTC.